This T cell receptor beta chain was profiled in a study of T cell responses to AZD1222 COVID-19 vaccine. The study's findings and limits: Receipt of two AZD1222 doses was followed by a rise in Spike-specific TCR breadth and depth. With dominance at 160-218 and 743-854, vaccine-associated CD4 TCRs spanned spike. The number of AZD1222 recipients seropositive at baseline was only five to seven.

Second doses were pooled across both intervals (about 4 or about 12 weeks). Germline V gene sequence: CDR1 GTSNPN, CDR2 SVGIG (reference sequence). The CDR3 has 16 amino acids. Trimming at V came to 3 bases and at J to 8 bases, leaving 13 bases not matched to a gene. The data were produced by immunoSEQ multiplex PCR, yet TCRdb's version contains in-frame clones alone and is incomplete. The sample consists of over 150,000 clones, about 89% of them appearing once. This clone was detected only a few times. Its antigen is not known. This receptor was identified in an adult who received the AZD1222 COVID-19 vaccine. This sample comprised peripheral blood, obtained 28 days after the second AZD1222 dose. The chain combines TRBV30 with TRBJ1-4, with TRBD1 matching 9 bases. The CDR3 bases are TGTGCCTGGAGCGCACTTCGGACAGGGGAAGAGGAAAAACTGTTTTTT. Its translation is CAWSALRTGEEEKLFF.